The next 29 T cell receptor beta chains were all read from a single sample in a study of CD8 T cells in Susac syndrome. With random hexamers, 0.5 to 1 ug RNA was reverse transcribed. TCRdb redid the calling of the immunoSEQ multiplex PCR reads with MiXCR, one entry per CDR3 protein. The table records 60,000 to 75,000 distinct CDR3 sequences, 95% of them present only once. The specimen sequenced was CD8+ T cells from PBMCs. The source is a human donor in good health.

This sequence joins TRBV29-1 and TRBJ1-1, with 7 bases fitting TRBD1. The CDR3 is 14 residues long. After removal of 6 bases from V and 6 bases from J, the junction contained 13 bases not matched to a gene. Germline V CDR1 and CDR2: SQVTM, ANQGSEA. CDR3 sequence reads: CSVKLLQGNAEAFF. For the CDR3, the DNA is TGCAGCGTCAAGTTACTACAGGGGAATGCTGAAGCTTTCTTT.

This sequence joins TRBV3-1 and TRBJ1-4; maybe TRBD1 (6 bases). The germline V gene encodes CDR1 LGHDT and CDR2 YNNKEL (reference sequence). The germline V and J ends were trimmed by 4 bases and 12 bases, with 9 bases remaining between them. The CDR3 length is 11 residues. CDR3 residues: CASSRKGELFF. CDR3 nucleotides: TGTGCCAGCAGCCGTAAGGGGGAACTGTTTTTT.

The chain joins TRBV5-1 to TRBJ2-7; the match to TRBD1 covers 9 bases. Germline trimming cut 2 bases from V and 0 bases from J; bases unmatched to any gene: 6. CDR3 length: 16 amino acids. The germline V gene has CDR1 SGHRS and CDR2 YFSETQ. Here the CDR3 DNA reads TGCGCCAGCAGCTTAACAGGGGGCGGAAGCTCCTACGAGCAGTACTTC. Protein product: CASSLTGGGSSYEQYF.

The chain links TRBV24-1 to TRBJ2-3; D tentatively reads TRBD1 or TRBD2 (5 bases each). CDR3 length: 16 residues. With 1 base removed from V and 2 bases from J, the gap between germline ends came to 12 bases. The germline CDR1 and CDR2 sequences are KGHDR and SFDVKD. The CDR3 here is CATSDFGDGLTDTQYF. In DNA, the CDR3 is TGTGCCACCAGTGATTTCGGGGACGGCCTCACAGATACGCAGTATTTT.

This clonotype showed up just once. The V call is TRBV4-1, the J call TRBJ1-2; the match to TRBD1 covers 7 bases. Trimming removed 3 bases from V and 0 bases from J; junction bases left unmatched: 4. This CDR3 has 15 amino acids. Germline loops: CDR1 MGHRA, CDR2 YSYEKL. CDR3 DNA sequence: TGCGCCAGCAGCCAGGACAGGACTACTAACTATGGCTACACCTTC. Protein product: CASSQDRTTNYGYTF.

This clonotype was seen once. The gene calls are TRBV29-1 and TRBJ2-5, with a weak D call TRBD1 (6 bases). Germline assignment: CDR1 SQVTM and CDR2 ANQGSEA. Trimming removed 5 bases at V and 7 bases at J, with 20 bases between. The CDR3 consists of 14 residues. CDR3 region: CSVTITGNPVTQYF. As DNA, the CDR3 is TGCAGCGTTACGATAACAGGGAACCCGGTGACCCAGTACTTC.

Worth noting for this clonotype: As the CDR3 is not closed by the conserved phenylalanine or tryptophan, this likely results from a read error. The J gene is TRBJ2-7, the V gene TRBV5-1; the D call may be TRBD1 or TRBD2 (5 bases each). This CDR3 contains 15 residues. V was shortened by 4 bases and J by 0 bases, with 14 bases between the two germline ends. Germline V gene lookup returns CDR1 SGHRS and CDR2 YFSETQ. CDR3 amino acids: CASSGSRDPSYEQYA. The CDR3, as DNA: TGCGCCAGCAGCGGAAGTAGGGACCCCTCCTACGAGCAGTACGCC.

The genes are TRBV19 and TRBJ1-4; TRBD1 aligns across 7 bases. Germline values: CDR1 LNHDA, CDR2 SQIVND (reference sequence). J gave up 7 bases and V 6 bases, and 11 bases lay outside the gene matches. The CDR3 runs 15 residues. CDR3: CASSPFGQAGEKLFF. DNA for the CDR3: TGTGCCAGTAGCCCGTTCGGACAGGCGGGTGAAAAACTGTTTTTT.

V and J are TRBV27 and TRBJ2-1; the match to TRBD2 covers 11 bases. The CDR3 contains 18 residues. The junction had 13 bases not matched to a gene; V was cut back by 5 bases and J by 4 bases. CDR1 is MNHEY and CDR2 is SMNVEV in the germline V gene (reference sequence). Written as DNA, the CDR3 is TGTGCCAGCAGTCAATTCACTAGCGGGGGCACCTTTTACAATGAGCAGTTCTTC. It is translated as CASSQFTSGGTFYNEQFF.

This chain joins TRBV29-1 and TRBJ2-5, with TRBD2 matching 12 bases. The CDR3 consists of 15 residues. CDR1 and CDR2 from the germline V gene are SQVTM and ANQGSEA. Unmatched junction bases numbered 2, after V lost 3 bases and J lost 0 bases. The CDR3 bases are TGCAGCGTTGACGGACTAGCGGGGTACCAAGAGACCCAGTACTTC. As protein: CSVDGLAGYQETQYF. The complete variable domain, with remaining parts taken from reference TRBV29-1 and TRBJ2-5, reads SAVISQKPSRDICQRGTSLTIQCQVDSQVTMMFWYRQQPGQSLTLIATANQGSEATYESGFVIDKFPISRPNLTFSTLTVSNMSPEDSSIYLCSVDGLAGYQETQYFGPGTRLLVL.

The gene calls are TRBV24-1 and TRBJ2-1, with D unresolved. V gave up 2 bases and J gave up 6 bases, with 13 bases separating them. The CDR3 sequence is 15 residues long. Germline assignment: CDR1 KGHDR and CDR2 SFDVKD. Written as DNA, the CDR3 is TGTGCCACCAGTGATTCCGGCTGGCCTGCCAATGAGCAGTTCTTC. As protein: CATSDSGWPANEQFF.

The rearrangement links TRBV9 to TRBJ2-7, with D perhaps TRBD1 or TRBD2 (5 bases each). The germline V gene encodes CDR1 SGDLS and CDR2 YYNGEE. The V and J ends lost 4 bases and 3 bases respectively, with 20 bases between them. CDR3 length: 16 amino acids. CDR3 sequence (DNA): TGTGCCAGCAGCCAAAGGGAAGACCGTGGGGGCTACGAGCAGTACTTC. Translating gives CASSQREDRGGYEQYF. The complete variable domain, with remaining parts taken from reference TRBV9 and TRBJ2-7, reads DSGVTQTPKHLITATGQRVTLRCSPRSGDLSVYWYQQSLDQGLQFLIQYYNGEERAKGNILERFSAQQFPDLHSELNLSSLELGDSALYFCASSQREDRGGYEQYFGPGTRLTVT.

This chain's CDR3 is CSARDPPDGDQPQHF. The CDR3 bases are TGCAGTGCTAGAGATCCTCCGGACGGCGATCAGCCCCAGCATTTT. The V and J genes are TRBV20-1 and TRBJ1-5, with D uncertain. Germline lookup yields CDR1 DFQATT and CDR2 SNEGSKA (reference sequence). Trimming removed 0 bases from V and 5 bases from J, with 14 bases in between. The CDR3 is 15 amino acids.

The gene calls are TRBV7-8 and TRBJ2-7; D might be TRBD2 (7 bases). The V gene lost 4 bases and the J gene lost 0 bases, with 13 bases spanning the gap. CDR1 is SGHVS and CDR2 is FQNEAQ in the germline V gene. The CDR3 runs to 15 residues. The CDR3: CASSWAGASSYEQYV. CDR3 nucleotide sequence: TGTGCCAGCAGCTGGGCGGGGGCGAGCTCCTACGAGCAGTACGTC.

The rearrangement links TRBV29-1 to TRBJ2-2; D remains unclear. CDR3 length equals 11 residues. V lost 6 bases and J 6 bases, leaving 8 bases between the germline ends. Germline CDR1 is SQVTM and CDR2 is ANQGSEA. The CDR3 DNA reads TGCAGCGTCCCCGAGGCCGGGGAGCTGTTTTTT. Translation gives CSVPEAGELFF.

V is TRBV7-9 and J is TRBJ2-7; possibly TRBD1 for D (5 bases). V lost 5 bases and J 6 bases, leaving 11 bases between the germline ends. Per germline, CDR1 SEHNR and CDR2 FQNEAQ (reference sequence). The CDR3 length is 12 residues. CDR3 DNA sequence: TGTGCCAGCAGCCGTACAGGTCCCGAGCAGTACTTC. Amino acids: CASSRTGPEQYF.

The V gene is TRBV7-9, the J gene TRBJ2-5, with a possible D match to TRBD1 (6 bases). The V end was cut by 1 base, the J end by 4 bases, with 13 bases between. CDR3 length equals 15 residues. The germline gives CDR1 SEHNR, CDR2 FQNEAQ (reference sequence). The DNA of the CDR3 is TGTGCCAGCAGCTTAGAAATGGGACAAAGAGAGACCCAGTACTTC. Translating it yields CASSLEMGQRETQYF.

The chain joins TRBV6-5 to TRBJ1-1; D is perhaps TRBD1 (5 bases). The CDR3 loop spans 12 amino acids. The ends were cut back, 5 bases at V and 11 bases at J, with 15 bases in the middle. The germline V gene encodes CDR1 MNHEY and CDR2 SVGAGI. The chain's CDR3 is CASSRGEGQAFF. The CDR3 DNA follows: TGTGCCAGCAGTCGAGGTGAGGGGCAGGCTTTCTTT.

J is TRBJ2-1 and V is TRBV19; TRBD1 matches at 11 bases. This CDR3 contains 14 residues. The germline V gene encodes CDR1 LNHDA and CDR2 SQIVND (reference sequence). V trimming: 5 bases; J trimming: 7 bases; junction bases outside the gene matches: 4. CDR3 protein: CASSLGQGVNEQFF. The CDR3 DNA is TGTGCCAGTAGTTTGGGACAGGGGGTGAATGAGCAGTTCTTC.

The chain has TRBV28 and TRBJ1-6; TRBD1 might be the D (5 bases). Looked up from germline, CDR1 is MDHEN and CDR2 is SYDVKM. This CDR3 spans 15 amino acids. With 2 bases removed from V and 5 bases from J, the gap between germline ends came to 10 bases. The CDR3 DNA is TGTGCCAGCAGTTTAGTCGGGACGAATAATTCACCCCTCCACTTT. The encoded protein is CASSLVGTNNSPLHF.

This clonotype was observed a single time. The CDR3 region has the DNA TGTGCCAGTAGTATCTTAGCAGGGGGAAATGAGCAGTTCTTC. This gives the protein CASSILAGGNEQFF. This chain joins TRBV19 and TRBJ2-1; 7 bases line up with TRBD1. The J segment lost 7 bases and the V segment lost 3 bases, leaving 6 bases of the junction unmatched. The CDR3 loop spans 14 amino acids. CDR1 is LNHDA and CDR2 is SQIVND in the germline V gene (reference sequence).

The chain links TRBV19 to TRBJ2-1; no reliable D call. Trimming took 5 bases from V and 3 from J, leaving 5 bases between them. The CDR3 extends over 12 amino acids. Germline values: CDR1 LNHDA, CDR2 SQIVND (reference sequence). The CDR3 here is CASSYNYNEQFF. CDR3 nucleotides: TGTGCCAGTAGTTACAACTACAATGAGCAGTTCTTC.

The chain carries TRBV28 and TRBJ2-3; TRBD2 matches 8 bases. The V gene's germline CDR1 is MDHEN and CDR2 SYDVKM. The CDR3 has 15 amino acids. J was trimmed by 4 bases and V by 2 bases; bases with no gene match: 5. The CDR3 bases are TGTGCCAGCAGTTTACGGGAGGGGACGGCAGATACGCAGTATTTT. Protein product: CASSLREGTADTQYF.

V and J are TRBV11-2 and TRBJ2-2, with a weak D call TRBD2 (6 bases). CDR1 and CDR2 (germline): SGHAT, FQNNGV. CDR3 length: 15 amino acids. V gave up 6 bases and J gave up 2 bases, with 13 bases separating them. As DNA, the CDR3 is TGTGCCAGCAGGGCCCCGGGACTTAACACCGGGGAGCTGTTTTTT. It translates to CASRAPGLNTGELFF.

The genes are TRBV27 and TRBJ2-5; a possible D gene is TRBD1 (6 bases). In germline, CDR1 is MNHEY, CDR2 SMNVEV (reference sequence). V was shortened by 5 bases and J by 5 bases, with 21 bases between the two germline ends. There are 16 residues in the CDR3. The CDR3 protein is CASSTRRQEEGETQYF. The DNA of the CDR3 is TGTGCCAGCAGTACGCGGAGACAGGAGGAAGGGGAGACCCAGTACTTC.

V usage is TRBV4-2 and J usage is TRBJ2-7; possibly TRBD1 for D (5 bases). Trimming took 2 bases from V and 0 from J, leaving 14 bases between them. Germline V gives CDR1 LGHNA, CDR2 YNFKEQ. This CDR3 has 16 residues. CDR3 in amino acids: CASSQYATDTSYEQYV. CDR3 DNA sequence: TGTGCCAGCAGCCAATACGCCACGGACACCTCCTACGAGCAGTACGTC.

CDR3 nucleotide sequence: TGTGCCAGCAAATCGTACAATGAGCAGTTCTTC. Protein: CASKSYNEQFF. The chain links TRBV3-1 to TRBJ2-1; D is ambiguous. The CDR3 sequence is 11 residues long. V lost 7 bases and J lost 4, with 5 bases in between. Germline V gene data show CDR1 as LGHDT and CDR2 as YNNKEL (reference sequence).

The chain carries TRBV29-1 and TRBJ2-3; D perhaps matches TRBD2 (5 bases). This CDR3 is built from 15 residues. Germline CDR1 reads SQVTM; CDR2 reads ANQGSEA. Trimming pared 1 base from V and 2 bases from J, leaving 13 bases between. This CDR3 is CSVEVAGLPTDTQYF. CDR3 bases: TGCAGCGTTGAAGTCGCCGGACTCCCCACAGATACGCAGTATTTT.

The genes are TRBV7-9 and TRBJ2-5; D uncertain. The V gene lost 5 bases and the J gene lost 2 bases, with 9 bases spanning the gap. The germline V gene encodes CDR1 SEHNR and CDR2 FQNEAQ (reference sequence). The CDR3 loop spans 13 amino acids. CDR3 sequence (DNA): TGTGCCAGCAGCGCTGGGCAGCAAGAGACCCAGTACTTC. It specifies CASSAGQQETQYF.